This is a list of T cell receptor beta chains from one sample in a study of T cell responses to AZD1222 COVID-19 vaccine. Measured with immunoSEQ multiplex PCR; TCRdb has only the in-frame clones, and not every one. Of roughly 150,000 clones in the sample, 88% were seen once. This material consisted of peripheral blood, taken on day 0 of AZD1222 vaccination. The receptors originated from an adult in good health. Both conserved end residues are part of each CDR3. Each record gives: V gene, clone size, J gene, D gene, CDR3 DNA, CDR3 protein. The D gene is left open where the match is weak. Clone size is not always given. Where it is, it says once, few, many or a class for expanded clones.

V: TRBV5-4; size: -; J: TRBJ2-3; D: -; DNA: TGTGCCAGCAGCTTGGAGACAGGCGTGGGAGATACGCAGTATTTT; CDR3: CASSLETGVGDTQYF
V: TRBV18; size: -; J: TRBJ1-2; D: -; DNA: TGTGCCAGCTCACCTCTTGGTCCTAACTATGGCTACACCTTC; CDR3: CASSPLGPNYGYTF
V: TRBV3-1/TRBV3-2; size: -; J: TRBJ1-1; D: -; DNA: TGTGCCAGCAGCCAAGCCACAGGGATGATGCGGGCTTTCTTT; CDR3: CASSQATGMMRAFF
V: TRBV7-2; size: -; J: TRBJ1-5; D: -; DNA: TGTGCCAGCAGCATGGAGCCTTTCAGGCAGCCCCAGCATTTT; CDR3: CASSMEPFRQPQHF
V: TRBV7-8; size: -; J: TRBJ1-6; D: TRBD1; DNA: TGTGCCAGCAGCAGCCCGACAGGGGGCAAGTCACCCCTCCACTTT; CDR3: CASSSPTGGKSPLHF
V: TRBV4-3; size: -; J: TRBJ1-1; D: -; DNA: TGCGCCAGCAGCCAAGAGGGAAGGAACACTGAAGCTTTCTTT; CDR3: CASSQEGRNTEAFF
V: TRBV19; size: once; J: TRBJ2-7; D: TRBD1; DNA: TGTGCCAGAGGGAATAAGGGACAGTCGACCTCCTACGATGGGCAGTACTTC; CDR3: CARGNKGQSTSYDGQYF
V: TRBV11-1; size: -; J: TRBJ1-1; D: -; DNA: TGTGCCAGCAGCTTAGTCGTTCGGACGGGCAACACTGAAGCTTTCTTT; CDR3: CASSLVVRTGNTEAFF
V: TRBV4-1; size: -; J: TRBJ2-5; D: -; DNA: TGCGCCAGCAGCCAAGAAGAGAGGGCGACCCAGTACTTC; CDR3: CASSQEERATQYF
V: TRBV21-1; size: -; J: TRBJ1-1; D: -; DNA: TGTGCCAGCAGCAAAGTCCCTCGGGTAGTCGACACTGAAGCTTTCTTT; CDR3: CASSKVPRVVDTEAFF
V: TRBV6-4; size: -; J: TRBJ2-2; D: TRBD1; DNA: TGTGCCAGCAGGCGACAGGGCGACACCGGGGAGCTGTTTTTT; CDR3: CASRRQGDTGELFF
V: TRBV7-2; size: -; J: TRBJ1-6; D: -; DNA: TGTGCCAGCAGCTTAGATAATTCACCCCTCCACTTT; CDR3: CASSLDNSPLHF
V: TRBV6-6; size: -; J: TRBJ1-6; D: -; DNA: TGTGCCAGCATAATGACTTCCTATAATTCACCCCTCCACTTT; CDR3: CASIMTSYNSPLHF
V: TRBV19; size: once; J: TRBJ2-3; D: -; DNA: TGTGCCAGTGGAAAGACAGATACGCAGTATTTT; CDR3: CASGKTDTQYF
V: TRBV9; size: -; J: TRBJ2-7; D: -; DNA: TGTGCCAGCAGCGTAGGTGCCCCCGCCCGCTACGAGCAGTACTTC; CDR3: CASSVGAPARYEQYF
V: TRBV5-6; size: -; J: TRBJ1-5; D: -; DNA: TGTGCCAGCAGCAGAGACGGCCCGGCACAGCCCCAGCATTTT; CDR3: CASSRDGPAQPQHF
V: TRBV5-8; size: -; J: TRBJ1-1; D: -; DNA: TGTGCCAGCAGCCGGGGACACCTGAACACTGAAGCTTTCTTT; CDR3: CASSRGHLNTEAFF
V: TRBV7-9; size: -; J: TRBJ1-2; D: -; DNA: TGTGCCAGCAGCTTGGTCCTTGGGGGGCTCGGCTATGGCTACACCTTC; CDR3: CASSLVLGGLGYGYTF
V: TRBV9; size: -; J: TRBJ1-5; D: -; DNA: TGTGCCAGCAGCCCGAGGGGAGACGGCAATCAGCCCCAGCATTTT; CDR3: CASSPRGDGNQPQHF
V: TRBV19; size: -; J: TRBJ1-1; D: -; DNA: TGTGCCAGTAGAACCCAGGTAGGGGGGACTGAAGCTTTCTTT; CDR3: CASRTQVGGTEAFF
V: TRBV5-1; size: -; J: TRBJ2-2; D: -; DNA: TGCGCCAGCAGCTCGGGATCCTGGGGCACCGGGGAGCTGTTTTTT; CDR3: CASSSGSWGTGELFF
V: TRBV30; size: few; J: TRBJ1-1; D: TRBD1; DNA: TGTGCCTGGAGGGGGACAGTTCTAACTGAAGCTTTCTTT; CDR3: CAWRGTVLTEAFF
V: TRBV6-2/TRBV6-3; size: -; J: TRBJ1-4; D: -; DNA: TGTGCCAGCAGTTACGCACGAGAATATGAAAAACTGTTTTTT; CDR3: CASSYAREYEKLFF
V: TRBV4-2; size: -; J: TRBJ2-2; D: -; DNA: TGTGCCAGCAGTCTTCCGGGCCCTCCCCGGGAAGGGGAGCTGTTTTTT; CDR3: CASSLPGPPREGELFF
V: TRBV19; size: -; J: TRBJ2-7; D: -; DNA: TGTGCCAGTACCCTCACGACGGGAACCTACGAGCAGTACTTC; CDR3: CASTLTTGTYEQYF
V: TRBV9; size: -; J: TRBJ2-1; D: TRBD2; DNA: TGTGCCAGCAGCGCGGGGACTAGCGGTTTTAGCTCCTACAATGAGCAGTTCTTC; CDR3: CASSAGTSGFSSYNEQFF
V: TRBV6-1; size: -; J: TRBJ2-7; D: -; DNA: TGTGCCAGCAGTGAAGTTGTCAGGAGGACAAGGGCCTACGAGCAGTACTTC; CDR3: CASSEVVRRTRAYEQYF
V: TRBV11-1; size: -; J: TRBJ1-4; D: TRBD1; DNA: TGTGCCAGCAGCGTGGGACAGGGGGGTGAAAAACTGTTTTTT; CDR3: CASSVGQGGEKLFF
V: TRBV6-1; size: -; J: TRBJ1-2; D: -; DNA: TGTGCCAGCAGTGAAGAGGGATTCGCCTCCCGGGGCTACACCTTC; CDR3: CASSEEGFASRGYTF
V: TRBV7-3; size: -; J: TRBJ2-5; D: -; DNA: TGTGCCAGCAGCCTCTCCGGAGGGGAGACCCAGTACTTC; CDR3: CASSLSGGETQYF
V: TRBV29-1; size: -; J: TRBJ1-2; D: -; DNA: TGCAGCGTTGAATACAAAAACTATGGCTACACCTTC; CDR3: CSVEYKNYGYTF
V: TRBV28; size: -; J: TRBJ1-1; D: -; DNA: TGTGCCAGCAGTTTACTGCCAGAAGTCACTGAAGCTTTCTTT; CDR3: CASSLLPEVTEAFF
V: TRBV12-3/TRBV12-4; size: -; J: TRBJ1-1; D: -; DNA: TGTGCCAGCAGTTTCCGGTTCACTGAAGCTTTCTTT; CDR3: CASSFRFTEAFF
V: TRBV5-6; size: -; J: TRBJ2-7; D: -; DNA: TGTGCCAGCAGCATCTGGACGACGAGGTATTACGAGCAGTACTTC; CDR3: CASSIWTTRYYEQYF
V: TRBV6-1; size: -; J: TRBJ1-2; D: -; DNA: TGTGCCAGCAGTGAAGCCTTCGGGTTTGGCTACACCTTC; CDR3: CASSEAFGFGYTF
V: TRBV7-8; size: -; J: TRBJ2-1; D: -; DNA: TGTGCCAGCAGCTTAGGGCCCCGAAGCTCCTACAATGAGCAGTTCTTC; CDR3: CASSLGPRSSYNEQFF
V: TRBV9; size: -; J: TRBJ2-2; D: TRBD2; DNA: TGTGCCAGCAGCCCATCCGGTGGCGCGGGAGGCTACGGGGAGCTGTTTTTT; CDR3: CASSPSGGAGGYGELFF